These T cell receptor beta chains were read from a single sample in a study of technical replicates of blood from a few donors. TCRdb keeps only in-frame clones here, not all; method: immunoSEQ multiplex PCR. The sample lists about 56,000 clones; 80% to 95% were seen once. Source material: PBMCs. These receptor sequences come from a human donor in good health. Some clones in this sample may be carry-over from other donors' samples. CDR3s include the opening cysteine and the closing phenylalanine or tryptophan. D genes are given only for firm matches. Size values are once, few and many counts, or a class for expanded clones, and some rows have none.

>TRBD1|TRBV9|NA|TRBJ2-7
CASSVSGGLEQYF
TGTGCCAGCAGCGTTTCAGGGGGCCTCGAGCAGTACTTC
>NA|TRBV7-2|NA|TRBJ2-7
CASSPTQWAMYF
TGTGCCAGCAGCCCAACCCAGTGGGCGATGTACTTC
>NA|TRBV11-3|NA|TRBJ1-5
CARMGLDTSNQPQHF
TGTGCCAGAATGGGGCTGGACACTTCTAATCAGCCCCAGCATTTT
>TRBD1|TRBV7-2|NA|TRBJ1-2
CASNLGTGGTYGYTF
TGTGCCAGCAACCTCGGGACAGGGGGGACCTATGGCTACACCTTC
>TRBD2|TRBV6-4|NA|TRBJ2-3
CASRLAGGSTDTQYF
TGTGCCAGCAGGCTAGCGGGGGGCAGCACAGATACGCAGTATTTT
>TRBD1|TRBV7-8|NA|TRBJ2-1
CASSLKYQTGTGFGNEQFF
TGTGCCAGCAGCCTTAAATACCAGACCGGGACAGGGTTTGGGAATGAGCAGTTCTTC
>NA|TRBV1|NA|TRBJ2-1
CTSIRRDYRYQEQFF
TGCACCAGCATCAGACGGGACTACCGTTATCAGGAGCAGTTCTTC
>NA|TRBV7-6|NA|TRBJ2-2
CASSPSANTGELFF
TGTGCCAGCAGCCCCAGTGCGAACACCGGGGAGCTGTTTTTT
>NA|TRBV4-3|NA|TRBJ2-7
CASSQRDGYEQYF
TGCGCCAGCAGCCAGCGGGACGGCTACGAGCAGTACTTC
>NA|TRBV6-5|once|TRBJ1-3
CASAPVSSGNTIYF
TGTGCCAGTGCCCCAGTATCCTCTGGAAACACCATATATTTT
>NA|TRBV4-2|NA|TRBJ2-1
CASSTAREVTYEQFF
TGTGCCAGCAGCACTGCTAGGGAGGTCACATATGAGCAGTTCTTC
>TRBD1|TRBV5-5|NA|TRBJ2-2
CASSPGTGGFGELFF
TGTGCCAGCAGCCCCGGGACAGGGGGCTTCGGGGAGCTGTTTTTT
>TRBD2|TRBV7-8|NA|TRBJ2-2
CASSLFFGGTNTGELFF
TGTGCCAGCAGCTTATTTTTCGGGGGGACGAACACCGGGGAGCTGTTTTTT
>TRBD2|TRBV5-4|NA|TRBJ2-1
CASSSPGLAGGTYNEQFF
TGTGCCAGCAGCTCACCGGGACTAGCGGGGGGCACCTACAATGAGCAGTTCTTC
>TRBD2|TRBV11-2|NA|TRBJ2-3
CASSLSASGRNPSTDTQYF
TGTGCCAGCAGCTTATCGGCTAGCGGGAGGAATCCTAGCACAGATACGCAGTATTTT
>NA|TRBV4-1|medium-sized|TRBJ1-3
CASSQGTAGNTIYF
TGCGCCAGCAGCCAAGGGACAGCTGGAAACACCATATATTTT
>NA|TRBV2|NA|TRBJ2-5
CASTANRGGLGETQYF
TGTGCCAGCACCGCGAACAGGGGGGGATTGGGAGAGACCCAGTACTTC
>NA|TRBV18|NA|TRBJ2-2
CASSTGRTGELFF
TGTGCCAGCTCCACAGGGCGAACCGGGGAGCTGTTTTTT
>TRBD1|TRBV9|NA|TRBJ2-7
CATGSGQGPPEQYF
TGTGCCACCGGGTCGGGACAGGGGCCCCCGGAGCAGTACTTC
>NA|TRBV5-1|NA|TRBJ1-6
CASSLVGGSSYNSPLHF
TGCGCCAGCAGCTTGGTGGGGGGTAGCTCCTATAATTCACCCCTCCACTTT
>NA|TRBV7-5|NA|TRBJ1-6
CARSEGKGRSSYNSPLHF
TGTGCCAGAAGCGAGGGGAAAGGGAGGAGCTCCTATAATTCACCCCTCCACTTT
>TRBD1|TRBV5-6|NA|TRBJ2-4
CASSKPGGGINIQYF
TGTGCCAGCAGCAAACCAGGGGGCGGGATAAACATTCAGTACTTC
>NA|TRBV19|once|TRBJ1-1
CASTPGVGAEAFF
TGTGCCAGTACTCCAGGGGTAGGAGCTGAAGCTTTCTTT
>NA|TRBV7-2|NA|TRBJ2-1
CASSFGTRVWDEQFF
TGTGCCAGCAGCTTTGGGACACGTGTTTGGGATGAGCAGTTCTTC
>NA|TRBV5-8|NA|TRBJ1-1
CASSLTRGWTEAFF
TGTGCCAGCAGCTTGACCCGGGGGTGGACTGAAGCTTTCTTT
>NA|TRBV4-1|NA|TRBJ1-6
CASSQEAGASSPLHF
TGCGCCAGCAGCCAAGAAGCGGGGGCTTCTTCACCCCTCCACTTT
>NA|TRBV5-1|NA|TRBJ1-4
CASSLSGSTNEKLFF
TGCGCCAGCAGCCTCTCAGGGTCAACTAATGAAAAACTGTTTTTT
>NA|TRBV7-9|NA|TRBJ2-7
CASTSPGAYEQYF
TGTGCCAGCACCTCCCCGGGGGCCTACGAGCAGTACTTC
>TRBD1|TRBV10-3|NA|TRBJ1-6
CAIRPTGGHSPLHF
TGTGCCATCAGACCCACAGGGGGACATTCACCCCTCCACTTT
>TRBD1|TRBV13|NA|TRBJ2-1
CASSASRDRGRRNEQFF
TGTGCCAGCAGCGCGTCCCGGGACAGGGGGCGACGCAATGAGCAGTTCTTC
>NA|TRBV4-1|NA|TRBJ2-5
CASSQPGLAPDRYF
TGCGCCAGCAGCCAACCGGGACTGGCCCCAGATAGGTACTTC
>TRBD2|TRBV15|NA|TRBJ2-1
CATSRVISGVGSYNEQFF
TGTGCCACCAGCAGAGTTATTAGCGGGGTGGGCTCCTACAATGAGCAGTTCTTC
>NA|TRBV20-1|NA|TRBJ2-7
CSTQTGSRQYF
TGCAGTACTCAGACAGGCTCTCGGCAGTACTTC
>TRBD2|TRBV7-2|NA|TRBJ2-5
CASSLGLAGFVETQYF
TGTGCCAGCAGCTTAGGTCTAGCGGGATTCGTAGAGACCCAGTACTTC
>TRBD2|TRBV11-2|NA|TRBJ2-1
CASSLWGTNNEQFF
TGTGCCAGCAGCCTCTGGGGGACTAACAATGAGCAGTTCTTC
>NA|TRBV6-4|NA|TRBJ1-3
CASRSRGYNTIYF
TGTGCCAGCAGGAGCAGGGGATACAACACCATATATTTT
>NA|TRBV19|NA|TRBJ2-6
CASSPRLGARSGANVLTF
TGTGCCAGTAGTCCCAGGTTGGGGGCGAGATCTGGGGCCAACGTCCTGACTTTC
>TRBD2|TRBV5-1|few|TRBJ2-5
CASGLAGGETQYF
TGCGCCAGCGGACTAGCGGGGGGTGAGACCCAGTACTTC
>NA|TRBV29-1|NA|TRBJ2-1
CSVEERAGLMKRNEQFF
TGCAGCGTTGAAGAAAGGGCGGGCCTTATGAAGCGGAATGAGCAGTTCTTC
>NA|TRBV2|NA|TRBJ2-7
CASSMGLVPYEQYF
TGTGCCAGCAGTATGGGACTTGTACCCTACGAGCAGTACTTC
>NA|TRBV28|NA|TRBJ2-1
CASSSSWSGYEQFF
TGTGCCAGCAGTTCTTCATGGAGTGGGTACGAGCAGTTCTTC
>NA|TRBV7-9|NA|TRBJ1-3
CASSLGTGTPSGNTIYF
TGTGCCAGCAGCTTAGGTACCGGGACACCCTCTGGAAACACCATATATTTT
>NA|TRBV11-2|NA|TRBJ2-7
CASSLDGSDGEQYF
TGTGCCAGCAGCTTAGATGGGAGCGATGGCGAGCAGTACTTC
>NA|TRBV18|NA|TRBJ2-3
CATLGGLTDTQYF
TGTGCCACGCTTGGGGGACTCACAGATACGCAGTATTTT
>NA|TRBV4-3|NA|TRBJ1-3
CASSQDPQGGTIYF
TGCGCCAGCAGCCAAGACCCACAAGGGGGCACCATATATTTT
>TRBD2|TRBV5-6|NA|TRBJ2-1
CASSLGAGHNEQFF
TGTGCCAGCAGCTTGGGAGCGGGGCACAATGAGCAGTTCTTC
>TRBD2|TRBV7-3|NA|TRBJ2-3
CASSLGTSGSAQYF
TGTGCCAGCAGCTTAGGCACTAGCGGGAGTGCGCAGTATTTT
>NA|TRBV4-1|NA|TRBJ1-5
CASSQDRGENQPQHF
TGCGCCAGCAGCCAAGATCGGGGAGAAAATCAGCCCCAGCATTTT
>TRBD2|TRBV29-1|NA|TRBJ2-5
CSVKLARQETQYF
TGCAGCGTGAAACTAGCGCGACAAGAGACCCAGTACTTC
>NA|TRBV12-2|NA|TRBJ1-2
CASRFLDRAPANYGYTF
TGTGCAAGTCGCTTTCTCGACAGGGCACCAGCCAACTATGGCTACACCTTC
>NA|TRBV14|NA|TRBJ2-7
CASSPGGRFEQYF
TGTGCCAGCAGCCCTGGGGGGAGGTTCGAGCAGTACTTC
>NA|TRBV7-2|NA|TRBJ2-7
CASSLGFRGSNSEQYF
TGTGCCAGCAGCTTAGGTTTTAGGGGGAGTAACAGCGAGCAGTACTTC
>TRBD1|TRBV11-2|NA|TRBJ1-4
CASSLQGATNEKLFF
TGTGCCAGCAGCTTGCAGGGGGCAACTAATGAAAAACTGTTTTTT
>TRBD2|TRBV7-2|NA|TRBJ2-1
CASSTTSGTSDYNEQFF
TGTGCCAGCAGCACAACCTCCGGGACTAGCGACTACAATGAGCAGTTCTTC
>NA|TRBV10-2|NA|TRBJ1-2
CASSDREAGYTF
TGCGCCAGCAGTGACCGGGAAGCTGGCTACACCTTC
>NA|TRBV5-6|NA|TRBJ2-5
CASSLVGQFHFGQETQYF
TGTGCCAGCAGCTTGGTAGGACAGTTCCACTTCGGACAAGAGACCCAGTACTTC
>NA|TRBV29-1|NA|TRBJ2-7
CSAILRSSYEQYF
TGCAGCGCCATCCTCCGGAGCTCCTACGAGCAGTACTTC